The 21 T cell receptor beta chains in this list originate from one sample, sequenced in a study of blood T cell repertoires in COVID-19. Only in-frame clones appear in the TCRdb table, and some are missing; sequencing was by immunoSEQ multiplex PCR. The data contain more than 110,000 clones, about 80% of them singletons. The sequencing input was peripheral blood. These TCRs come from a man in his 60s with acute or convalescent COVID-19.

The chain uses TRBV19 and TRBJ2-7; TRBD2 agrees at 7 bases. Germline values: CDR1 LNHDA, CDR2 SQIVND (reference sequence). CDR3 length: 15 amino acids. V lost 6 bases and J lost 3; bases outside the gene matches: 11. This CDR3 reads CASSKGLGRSYEQYF. CDR3 DNA: TGTGCCAGTAGCAAAGGACTAGGGCGAAGCTACGAGCAGTACTTC.

The gene calls are TRBV27 and TRBJ2-7, with TRBD1 matching over 7 bases. J gave up 2 bases and V 6 bases, and 10 bases lay outside the gene matches. CDR1 is MNHEY, CDR2 SMNVEV, per germline (reference sequence). The CDR3 covers 15 residues. In DNA, the CDR3 is TGTGCCAGCAGCCTTTCCCCGACAGGGCCCTACGAGCAGTACTTC. This sequence encodes CASSLSPTGPYEQYF.

The chain couples TRBV13 to TRBJ2-3; the match to TRBD1 covers 9 bases. The CDR3 is 16 residues long. Germline lookup yields CDR1 PRHDT and CDR2 FYEKMQ (reference sequence). V trimming: 1 base; J trimming: 2 bases; junction bases outside the gene matches: 4. CDR3 bases: TGTGCCAGCAGCTTAGCGGGACAGGGTTACACAGATACGCAGTATTTT. Amino acids: CASSLAGQGYTDTQYF.

This clone was counted ten times or more. The genes are TRBV6-5 and TRBJ2-7, with D hard to call. The germline V and J ends were trimmed by 6 bases and 0 bases, with 12 bases remaining between them. Germline CDR1 is MNHEY and CDR2 is SVGAGI. This CDR3 spans 14 amino acids. CDR3 sequence: CASRREFSSYEQYF. The CDR3 nucleotides read TGTGCCAGCAGAAGAGAGTTTTCCTCCTACGAGCAGTACTTC.

The V gene is TRBV29-1, the J gene TRBJ2-7; the match to TRBD1 covers 8 bases. After removal of 4 bases from V and 2 bases from J, the junction contained 4 bases not matched to a gene. Germline assignment: CDR1 SQVTM and CDR2 ANQGSEA. This CDR3 comprises 13 residues. The CDR3 loop is CSVAETGAYEQYF. In DNA form, the CDR3 reads TGCAGCGTTGCCGAGACAGGGGCCTACGAGCAGTACTTC.

The table lists this clone with a count of one. This chain joins TRBV11-2 and TRBJ1-1, with 8 bases matching TRBD1. Germline-derived CDR1 and CDR2 are SGHAT and FQNNGV. V lost 5 bases to trimming and J lost 4 bases; unmatched junction nucleotides: 9. CDR3 length equals 15 residues. CDR3 nucleotide sequence: TGTGCCAGCAGCGGACGGGACAGGAGGTCCACTGAAGCTTTCTTT. As protein: CASSGRDRRSTEAFF.

The rearrangement links TRBV7-9 to TRBJ2-7; a possible D gene is TRBD2 (6 bases). V lost 5 bases to trimming and J lost 0 bases, with 17 bases between them. CDR1 and CDR2 (germline): SEHNR, FQNEAQ (reference sequence). The CDR3 runs 16 residues. The CDR3 region is CASSPFWLGSSYEQYF. CDR3 DNA sequence: TGTGCCAGCAGCCCGTTTTGGCTCGGGAGCTCCTACGAGCAGTACTTC.

This chain connects TRBV6-6 to TRBJ2-2; D is possibly TRBD2 (6 bases). Germline CDR1 MNHNY, CDR2 SVGAGI (reference sequence). Trimming removed 2 bases at V and 5 bases at J, with 9 bases between. CDR3 length equals 14 residues. The CDR3 region is CASSYGGFTGELFF. CDR3 sequence (DNA): TGTGCCAGCAGTTACGGAGGGTTTACCGGGGAGCTGTTTTTT.

V and J are TRBV28 and TRBJ1-5; D is ambiguous. Germline V gene data show CDR1 as MDHEN and CDR2 as SYDVKM. This CDR3 is 12 amino acids long. V dropped 6 bases and J dropped 6 bases, with 9 bases sitting between them. The CDR3 DNA sequence: TGTGCCAGCAGGGTTTCCGGTCAGCCCCAGCATTTT. Translated, it gives CASRVSGQPQHF. Combining the CDR3 with reference TRBV28 and TRBJ1-5 gives the whole variable domain DVKVTQSSRYLVKRTGEKVFLECVQDMDHENMFWYRQDPGLGLRLIYFSYDVKMKEKGDIPEGYSVSREKKERFSLILESASTNQTSMYLCASRVSGQPQHFGDGTRLSIL.

This sequence joins TRBV18 and TRBJ2-7, with D perhaps matching TRBD2 (5 bases). The CDR3 totals 15 residues. V was cut by 2 bases and J by 3 bases, with 14 bases left in between. Germline loops: CDR1 KGHSH, CDR2 LQKENI. CDR3 in DNA: TGTGCCAGCTCACCAAGGGTAGCGCAGGTCTACGAGCAGTACTTC. Residues: CASSPRVAQVYEQYF.

The chain carries TRBV14 and TRBJ2-2; 8 positions agree with TRBD1. The germline CDR1 and CDR2 sequences are SGHDN and FVKESK. The junction had 5 bases not matched to a gene; V was cut back by 4 bases and J by 4 bases. The CDR3 runs 15 residues. The DNA of the CDR3 is TGTGCCAGCAGCCTACGGGACAGGCCCACCGGGGAGCTGTTTTTT. Encoded protein: CASSLRDRPTGELFF.

V gene TRBV11-3 combines with J gene TRBJ2-5; possibly TRBD1 for D (5 bases). CDR1 is SGHNT, CDR2 YENEEA, per germline. Trimming took 1 base from V and 2 from J, leaving 11 bases between them. This CDR3 contains 15 residues. CDR3 in DNA: TGTGCCAGCAGCTTAGTAACAGGACCTCAAGAGACCCAGTACTTC. Its protein product is CASSLVTGPQETQYF.

The count of this clone is one. The chain has TRBV7-2 and TRBJ1-2, with TRBD1 as a possible D gene (5 bases). The CDR3 consists of 15 residues. Trimming took off 0 bases at V and 4 bases at J, with 12 bases between the two ends. Germline V gene data show CDR1 as SGHTA and CDR2 as FQGNSA. The CDR3, as DNA: TGTGCCAGCAGCTTAGCGACAGACACGGGCTATGGCTACACCTTC. Encoded protein: CASSLATDTGYGYTF.

The V and J genes are TRBV27 and TRBJ1-5, with D unclear. Germline V gene sequence: CDR1 MNHEY, CDR2 SMNVEV (reference sequence). This CDR3 is 15 amino acids long. Trimming removed 3 bases at V and 2 bases at J, with 11 bases between. Here the CDR3 DNA reads TGTGCCAGCAGTTTCGCGGGTATGGGCAATCAGCCCCAGCATTTT. This sequence encodes CASSFAGMGNQPQHF.

In nucleotides, the CDR3 is TGCGCCAGCAGCCAAGGGCACAGGGAATTAGGCCGGGACTATGGCTACACCTTC. This translates into CASSQGHRELGRDYGYTF. This chain uses TRBV4-1 with TRBJ1-2; weak D call: TRBD1 (6 bases). Trimming cost V 1 base and J 3 bases, with 21 bases left between them. The CDR3 is 18 residues long. Germline loops: CDR1 MGHRA, CDR2 YSYEKL.

The chain has TRBV28 and TRBJ1-5; TRBD1 might be the D (5 bases). Per germline, CDR1 MDHEN and CDR2 SYDVKM. The CDR3 covers 14 residues. Trimming removed 7 bases at V and 2 bases at J, with 12 bases between. CDR3 nucleotides: TGTGCCAGCATTGCAGGAGGGGGCAATCAGCCCCAGCATTTT. It yields the protein CASIAGGGNQPQHF.

The rearrangement joins TRBV14 to TRBJ2-7; TRBD1 matches at 7 bases. This CDR3 region has 13 residues. Per the germline V gene, CDR1 is SGHDN and CDR2 is FVKESK. Trimming removed 4 bases from V and 3 bases from J; junction bases left unmatched: 3. This CDR3 reads CASSLGQDYEQYF. DNA of the CDR3: TGTGCCAGCAGCCTCGGACAGGACTACGAGCAGTACTTC.

The J gene is TRBJ1-1, the V gene TRBV28; maybe TRBD1 (5 bases). Trimming pared 5 bases from V and 3 bases from J, leaving 10 bases between. CDR3 length: 13 amino acids. The germline V gene has CDR1 MDHEN and CDR2 SYDVKM. This CDR3 is CASSTRVDTEAFF. CDR3 nucleotides: TGTGCCAGCAGTACCAGGGTGGACACTGAAGCTTTCTTT.

In its sample, this clone ranks as medium-sized. The chain links TRBV5-1 to TRBJ2-7, with D possibly TRBD1 on 7 matching bases. The V end lost 4 bases, the J end lost 6 bases, and 11 bases lay between the germline ends. Germline CDR1 reads SGHRS; CDR2 reads YFSETQ. The CDR3 runs to 12 residues. As DNA, the CDR3 is TGCGCCAGCAGCGGACAGGAGGGCGAGCAGTACTTC. Translating gives CASSGQEGEQYF.

The chain links TRBV5-4 to TRBJ2-7; D perhaps matches TRBD1 (5 bases). Germline loops: CDR1 SGHNT, CDR2 YYREEE (reference sequence). V was cut by 2 bases and J by 6 bases, with 18 bases left in between. The CDR3 sequence is 15 residues long. The CDR3 loop reads CASSLSGIGAAEQYF. As DNA, the CDR3 is TGTGCCAGCAGCTTATCCGGAATTGGGGCTGCCGAGCAGTACTTC.

The rearrangement joins TRBV6-2 or TRBV6-3 to TRBJ2-5; a possible D gene is TRBD1 (6 bases). Germline V gene sequence: CDR1 MNHEY, CDR2 SVGEGT. The CDR3 extends over 13 amino acids. V was pared by 6 bases and J by 7 bases, with 15 bases between. CDR3 in DNA: TGTGCCAGCAGCCTAGAAGGGGGACGGACCCAGTACTTC. Translated: CASSLEGGRTQYF.